Included here is one T cell receptor beta chain sequence, with context. Original processing methods: For nucleated cells, counts were estimated from reference gene primer amplification. The table came from immunoSEQ multiplex PCR; TCRdb's copy has only in-frame clones and leaves some out. Clone size and the V and J calls come from that table; the DNA yielded D and trimming. The sample yields roughly 280,000 clones, around 91% seen once. Participant age was roughly 18 to 100 years, and participants resided in roughly 24 US areas. Cohort allocation depended upon clinical history that participants reported. Germline loops: CDR1 MDHEN, CDR2 SYDVKM. Trimming removed 2 bases from V and 5 bases from J, with 10 bases in between. CDR3 length: 13 amino acids. These data are taken from a study of blood T cell repertoires in COVID-19.

Sequenced: PBMCs or T cells enriched from blood (not recorded which). This clonotype was sampled from a woman younger than 30 who had recovered from COVID-19. The chain uses TRBV28 and TRBJ2-7, with a possible D match to TRBD1 (6 bases). The CDR3 protein is CASSLGRGHEQYF. CDR3 DNA sequence: TGTGCCAGCAGTTTAGGCAGGGGACACGAGCAGTACTTC.